This TCR beta chain appears in the sequencing data of a study of CD8 T cells in ankylosing spondylitis. The V end lost 3 bases, the J end lost 4 bases, and 16 bases lay between the germline ends. The CDR3 has 15 residues. CDR1 and CDR2 from the germline V gene are DFQATT and SNEGSKA (reference sequence). TCRdb used MiXCR to reprocess the 5' RACE reads, holding one entry per CDR3 protein. This table holds around 18,000 distinct CDR3 sequences, approximately 7.6% found once. Remarks on this clonotype: Its specificity is unknown.

General study results and limits: Apparently characteristic of ankylosing spondylitis blood was a TCR beta motif (about 8 highly homologous variants). Clones linked to the disease showed a CD8+ phenotype. They occurred at relatively low frequencies in peripheral blood.

This TCR came from a male donor with ankylosing spondylitis or in good health (not recorded which). The sample consisted of blood. The rearrangement joins TRBV20-1 to TRBJ2-1; the D gene is possibly TRBD2 (6 bases). As DNA, the CDR3 is TGCAGTGCTAGCAACCTAGCGCAAGGGTACAATGAGCAGTTCTTC. Translation gives CSASNLAQGYNEQFF.